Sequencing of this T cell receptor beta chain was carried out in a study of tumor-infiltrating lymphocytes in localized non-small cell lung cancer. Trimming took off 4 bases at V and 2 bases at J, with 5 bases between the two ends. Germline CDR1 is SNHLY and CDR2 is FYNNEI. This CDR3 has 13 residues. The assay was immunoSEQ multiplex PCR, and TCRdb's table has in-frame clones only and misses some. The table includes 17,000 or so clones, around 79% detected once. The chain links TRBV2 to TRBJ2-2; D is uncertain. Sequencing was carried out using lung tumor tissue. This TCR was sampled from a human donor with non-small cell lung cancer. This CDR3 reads CASSVINTGELFF. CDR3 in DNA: TGTGCCAGCAGTGTCATTAACACCGGGGAGCTGTTTTTT.